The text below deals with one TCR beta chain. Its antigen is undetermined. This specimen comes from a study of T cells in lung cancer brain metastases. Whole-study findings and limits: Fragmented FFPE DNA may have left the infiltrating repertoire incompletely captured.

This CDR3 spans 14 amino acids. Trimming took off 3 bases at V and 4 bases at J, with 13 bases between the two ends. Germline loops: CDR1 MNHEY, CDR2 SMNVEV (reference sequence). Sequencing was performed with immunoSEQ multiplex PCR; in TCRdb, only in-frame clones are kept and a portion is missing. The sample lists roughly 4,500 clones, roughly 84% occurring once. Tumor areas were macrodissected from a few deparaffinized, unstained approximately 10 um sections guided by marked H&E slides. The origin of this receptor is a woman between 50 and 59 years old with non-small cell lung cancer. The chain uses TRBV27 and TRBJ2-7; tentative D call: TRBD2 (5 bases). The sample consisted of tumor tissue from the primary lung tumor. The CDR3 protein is CASSFERGRYEQYF. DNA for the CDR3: TGTGCCAGCAGTTTTGAGAGAGGGAGATACGAGCAGTACTTC.